The next 14 T cell receptor beta chains were all read from a single sample in a study of control samples from healthy donors and cancer patients (TCRdb year 2020). Library generation was performed with the immunoSEQ multiplex PCR assay. TCRdb took this table from immuneACCESS and kept in-frame rearrangements with V and J called. Such tables lack part of the clones; where checked against another copy, unresolved V genes explain under half of the gap, and the rest is unexplained. The sample table contains fewer than 95,000 clones; only one count was recorded for approximately 89% of them. The biggest ten clones account for around a fifth of the sample. The sequenced material came from blood. Receptors were obtained from a man in his thirties or forties in good health.

The CDR3 is CASSFYRNTEAFF. DNA of the CDR3: TGTGCCAGCAGTTTCTACAGGAACACTGAAGCTTTCTTT. The chain combines TRBV27 with TRBJ1-1; D unresolved. This CDR3 region has 13 residues. V was trimmed by 3 bases and J by 1 base, leaving 6 bases between them. The germline gives CDR1 MNHEY, CDR2 SMNVEV (reference sequence).

The CDR3 loop is CASSSDPLTAAYEQYV. The CDR3 DNA reads as TGCGCCAGCAGCTCTGATCCATTGACAGCCGCCTACGAGCAGTACGTC. This chain links TRBV5-1 with TRBJ2-7, with D perhaps matching TRBD1 (5 bases). V lost 3 bases to trimming and J lost 2 bases, with 18 bases between them. The germline gives CDR1 SGHRS, CDR2 YFSETQ. The CDR3 contains 16 residues.

The rearrangement links TRBV4-1 to TRBJ1-1; TRBD1 aligns across 9 bases. V shed 5 bases and J 0 bases; nucleotides not matched to a gene: 4. Per germline, CDR1 MGHRA and CDR2 YSYEKL. This CDR3 comprises 15 residues. The chain's CDR3 is CASSARQGVNTEAFF. CDR3 sequence (DNA): TGCGCCAGCAGCGCCCGACAGGGGGTGAACACTGAAGCTTTCTTT.

This clone was recorded once. The chain carries TRBV5-1 and TRBJ1-1, with 7 nucleotides matching TRBD1. This CDR3 has 13 residues. V lost 0 bases, J lost 9 bases, and 5 bases stayed unmatched. Germline CDR1 reads SGHRS; CDR2 reads YFSETQ. CDR3 amino acids: CASSLGQGDKAFF. CDR3 nucleotides: TGCGCCAGCAGCTTGGGGCAGGGGGATAAAGCTTTCTTT.

Only a few counts were recorded for this clone. This chain uses TRBV14 with TRBJ1-3; D gene unclear. The CDR3 loop spans 13 amino acids. CDR1 and CDR2 from the germline V gene are SGHDN and FVKESK. Between the trimmed V and J ends, which lost 3 bases and 0 bases, there was a span of 3 bases. In DNA, the CDR3 is TGTGCCAGCAGCCAGCTCTCTGGAAACACCATATATTTT. Encoded protein: CASSQLSGNTIYF.

This clone has just a few counts. The chain employs TRBV7-8 and TRBJ1-5; no firm D call. The CDR3 has 14 residues. Germline CDR1 SGHVS, CDR2 FQNEAQ. V lost 5 bases, J lost 5 bases, and 13 bases lay in between. CDR3 region: CASSDGRVYQPQHF. CDR3 DNA sequence: TGTGCCAGCAGCGATGGGAGGGTATATCAGCCCCAGCATTTT.

This clone has a single count. The rearrangement links TRBV4-1 to TRBJ1-2; D is unresolved. The CDR3 consists of 17 residues. V was shortened by 0 bases and J by 0 bases, with 14 bases between the two germline ends. Germline values: CDR1 MGHRA, CDR2 YSYEKL. The DNA of the CDR3 is TGCGCCAGCAGCCAAGATGGCGTCCGGGCACCTAACTATGGCTACACCTTC. Its protein product is CASSQDGVRAPNYGYTF.

This chain joins TRBV5-6 and TRBJ1-2, with D uncertain. The CDR3 runs 12 residues. Germline CDR1 reads SGHDT; CDR2 reads YYEEEE. V was cut by 3 bases and J by 2 bases, with 5 bases left in between. The CDR3: CASSWGNYGYTF. For the CDR3, the DNA is TGTGCCAGCAGCTGGGGAAACTATGGCTACACCTTC. Looking up the rest from reference TRBV5-6 and TRBJ1-2 gives the full variable domain: DAGVTQSPTHLIKTRGQQVTLRCSPKSGHDTVSWYQQALGQGPQFIFQYYEEEERQRGNFPDRFSGHQFPNYSSELNVNALLLGDSALYLCASSWGNYGYTFGSGTRLTVV.

The gene calls are TRBV19 and TRBJ1-1; 10 nucleotides align to TRBD1. V was pared by 6 bases and J by 1 base, with 8 bases of the junction left unmatched. The CDR3 has 16 residues. Germline CDR1 reads LNHDA; CDR2 reads SQIVND (reference sequence). The CDR3 DNA is TGTGCCAGTAGCCGTCCGGGACAGGGGTCGAACACTGAAGCTTTCTTT. This sequence encodes CASSRPGQGSNTEAFF.

J is TRBJ1-2 and V is TRBV19; TRBD1 is a possible D gene (6 bases). The V end was cut by 6 bases, the J end by 8 bases, with 19 bases between. Germline assignment: CDR1 LNHDA and CDR2 SQIVND (reference sequence). CDR3 size: 14 residues. Here the CDR3 DNA reads TGTGCCAGTAGGCCCTTTCGGGGACAAAGCGGCTACACCTTC. This translates into CASRPFRGQSGYTF.

The CDR3 DNA is TGTGCCAGCTCGCCGGACAGTTCCTACGAGCAGTACGTC. Its translation: CASSPDSSYEQYV. This rearrangement joins TRBV18 to TRBJ2-7, with D perhaps TRBD1 (6 bases). Per the germline V gene, CDR1 is KGHSH and CDR2 is LQKENI. The CDR3 extends over 13 amino acids. V lost 6 bases and J 1 base, leaving 10 bases between the germline ends.

V is TRBV24-1 and J is TRBJ1-1; 12 bases map to TRBD1. V dropped 4 bases and J dropped 6; count of bases not matched to a gene: 8. In germline, CDR1 is KGHDR, CDR2 SFDVKD. This CDR3 is built from 16 residues. DNA of the CDR3: TGTGCCACCAGTGAGGATGGGACAGGGGGCTGGGCTGAAGCTTTCTTT. Amino acids: CATSEDGTGGWAEAFF.

The chain carries TRBV18 and TRBJ2-3; D call uncertain. The CDR3 is 11 amino acids. Trimming shortened V by 3 bases and J by 5 bases, and 3 bases separated the two germline ends. Germline V CDR1 and CDR2: KGHSH, LQKENI. This CDR3 reads CASSPLDTQYF. CDR3 coding DNA: TGTGCCAGCTCACCCTTAGATACGCAGTATTTT.

The chain links TRBV12-5 to TRBJ2-5, with D tentatively TRBD2 (5 bases). This CDR3 has 13 amino acids. Trimming took off 3 bases at V and 5 bases at J, with 10 bases between the two ends. CDR1 and CDR2 (germline): LGHNT, FRNRAP. The CDR3 loop reads CASGLSWRETQYF. CDR3 nucleotides: TGTGCTAGTGGTTTAAGCTGGAGGGAGACCCAGTACTTC.